These 11 T cell receptor beta chains originate from one sample sequenced in a study of cytomegalovirus exposure and HLA in healthy donors (dated by TCRdb to about 2017). The library was prepared using the immunoSEQ multiplex PCR assay. TCRdb mirrors the immuneACCESS table, restricted to in-frame sequences. Some clones are absent from its copies; in checked studies, under half trace to an unresolved V gene, and the reason for the others is unknown. This sample lists about 220,000 clones; about 93% were detected once. In total, the top ten clones hold approximately 1.1% of the sample. Sequenced material: PBMCs. These receptors were taken from a woman younger than 35 in good health and CMV-seronegative.

The sample holds one count of this clone. The junction shows a germline mismatch at one end, possibly a read error. This chain connects TRBV7-7 to TRBJ1-3; possible D gene TRBD1, 6 bases. CDR1 is SSHAT and CDR2 is FNYEAQ in the germline V gene (reference sequence). The CDR3 is 15 residues long. CDR3 bases: TGTGCTAGCAGCTTAAACAGGGACTCTGGAAACACCATATATTTT. Translated, it gives CASSLNRDSGNTIYF.

The rearrangement uses TRBV20-1 and TRBJ1-2, with no clear D. Trimming cost V 5 bases and J 4 bases, with 8 bases left between them. Germline V gene data show CDR1 as DFQATT and CDR2 as SNEGSKA (reference sequence). This CDR3 contains 11 residues. The CDR3, as DNA: TGCAGTGCTCCACAGAGCTATGGCTACACCTTC. Translation: CSAPQSYGYTF.

The chain uses TRBV7-9 and TRBJ2-7; tentatively, D is TRBD2 (6 bases). The CDR3 runs 15 residues. With 2 bases removed from V and 2 bases from J, the gap between germline ends came to 13 bases. Germline V CDR1 and CDR2: SEHNR, FQNEAQ (reference sequence). CDR3: CASSLSGTPTYEQYF. In nucleotides, the CDR3 is TGTGCCAGCAGCTTATCCGGGACTCCTACCTACGAGCAGTACTTC.

V and J are TRBV5-5 and TRBJ1-1, with a tentative D call TRBD1 (5 bases). The CDR3 runs 17 residues. In germline, CDR1 is SGHKS, CDR2 YYEKEE (reference sequence). The V and J ends lost 4 bases and 0 bases respectively, with 19 bases between them. CDR3 sequence: CASSPLTGADMNTEAFF. CDR3 DNA: TGTGCCAGCAGCCCCCTTACAGGTGCCGACATGAACACTGAAGCTTTCTTT.

The chain is built from TRBV28 and TRBJ1-5; D perhaps matches TRBD1 (5 bases). This CDR3 region has 17 residues. V was trimmed by 7 bases and J by 0 bases, leaving 19 bases between them. The germline gives CDR1 MDHEN, CDR2 SYDVKM. CDR3 coding DNA: TGTGCCAGCACTACCCTGGGAGGGGTCTCTAGCAATCAGCCCCAGCATTTT. This gives the protein CASTTLGGVSSNQPQHF.

This chain connects TRBV19 to TRBJ2-1, with a tentative D call TRBD1 (7 bases). The germline V and J ends were trimmed by 6 bases and 4 bases, with 16 bases remaining between them. CDR1 and CDR2 from the germline V gene are LNHDA and SQIVND (reference sequence). This CDR3 spans 15 amino acids. The CDR3 region has the DNA TGTGCCAGTAGGCAGGGGGGATCGGCGTACAATGAGCAGTTCTTC. It is translated as CASRQGGSAYNEQFF.

This chain links TRBV27 with TRBJ2-1; possibly TRBD2 for D (7 bases). This CDR3 spans 14 amino acids. Per germline, CDR1 MNHEY and CDR2 SMNVEV (reference sequence). V was trimmed by 6 bases and J by 4 bases, leaving 13 bases between them. CDR3 sequence (DNA): TGTGCCAGCAGCCCGGGGGGCGGGTACAATGAGCAGTTCTTC. This sequence encodes CASSPGGGYNEQFF.

The gene calls are TRBV6-5 and TRBJ2-5; a possible D gene is TRBD1 (5 bases). This CDR3 has 15 amino acids. Trimming took 5 bases from V and 1 from J, leaving 14 bases between them. CDR1 is MNHEY, CDR2 SVGAGI, per germline. This CDR3 is CASSPSRQFQETQYF. CDR3 coding DNA: TGTGCCAGCAGTCCATCGAGACAGTTCCAAGAGACCCAGTACTTC.

The CDR3 sequence is CASRAGFGRAGNTIYF. Written as DNA, the CDR3 is TGCGCCAGCAGGGCTGGGTTCGGCAGGGCTGGAAACACCATATATTTT. The chain recombines TRBV5-1 with TRBJ1-3, with D perhaps TRBD1 (5 bases). This CDR3 region has 16 residues. The V end was cut by 5 bases, the J end by 2 bases, with 17 bases between. The germline gives CDR1 SGHRS, CDR2 YFSETQ.

In this sample, this clone turned up once. This chain joins TRBV29-1 and TRBJ2-7; D is ambiguous. Germline assignment: CDR1 SQVTM and CDR2 ANQGSEA. Trimming took off 4 bases at V and 0 bases at J, with 19 bases between the two ends. There are 16 residues in the CDR3. CDR3 nucleotides: TGCAGCGTTGCCAAGATAGAGAGGTTTTACTCCTACGAGCAGTACTTC. It is translated as CSVAKIERFYSYEQYF.

The V and J genes are TRBV4-1 and TRBJ1-2, with a weak D call TRBD1 (6 bases). The V gene's germline CDR1 is MGHRA and CDR2 YSYEKL. V was clipped by 3 bases and J by 4 bases, with 24 bases between them. CDR3 length: 18 residues. The DNA for the CDR3 is TGCGCCAGCAGCCATGCCGGTTTGAGGGGGATCGCGGGCTATGGCTACACCTTC. This sequence encodes CASSHAGLRGIAGYGYTF.